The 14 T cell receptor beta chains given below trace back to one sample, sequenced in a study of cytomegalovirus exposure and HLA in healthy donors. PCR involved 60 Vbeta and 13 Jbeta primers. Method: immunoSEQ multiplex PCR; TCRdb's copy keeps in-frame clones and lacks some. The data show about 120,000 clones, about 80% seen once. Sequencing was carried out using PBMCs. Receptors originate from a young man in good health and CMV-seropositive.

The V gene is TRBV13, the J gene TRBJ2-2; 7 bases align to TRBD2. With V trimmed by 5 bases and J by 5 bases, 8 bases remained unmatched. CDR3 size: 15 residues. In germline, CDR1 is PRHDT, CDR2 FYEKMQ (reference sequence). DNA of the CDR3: TGTGCCAGCAGCCCCGCAGGGCGGGGGACCGGGGAGCTGTTTTTT. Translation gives CASSPAGRGTGELFF.

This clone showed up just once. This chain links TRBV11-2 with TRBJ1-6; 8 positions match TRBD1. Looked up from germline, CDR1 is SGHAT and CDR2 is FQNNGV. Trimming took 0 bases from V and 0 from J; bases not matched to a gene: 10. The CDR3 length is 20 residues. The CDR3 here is CASSLEGQATISSYNSPLHF. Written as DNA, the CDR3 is TGTGCCAGCAGCTTAGAGGGACAGGCAACTATAAGCTCCTATAATTCACCCCTCCACTTT.

The DNA for the CDR3 is TGTGCCAGCAGTCCAACCGGGACAGAGGCTGAAGCTTTCTTT. Encoded protein: CASSPTGTEAEAFF. The chain carries TRBV28 and TRBJ1-1; 7 bases are a match to TRBD1. V trimming: 5 bases; J trimming: 6 bases; junction bases outside the gene matches: 9. CDR1 and CDR2 from the germline V gene are MDHEN and SYDVKM. The CDR3 runs to 14 residues.

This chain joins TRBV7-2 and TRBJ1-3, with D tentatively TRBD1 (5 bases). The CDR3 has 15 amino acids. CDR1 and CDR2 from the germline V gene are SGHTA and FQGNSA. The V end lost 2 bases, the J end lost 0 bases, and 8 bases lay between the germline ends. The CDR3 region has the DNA TGTGCCAGCAGCTTAATGACAGCCTCTGGAAACACCATATATTTT. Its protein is CASSLMTASGNTIYF.

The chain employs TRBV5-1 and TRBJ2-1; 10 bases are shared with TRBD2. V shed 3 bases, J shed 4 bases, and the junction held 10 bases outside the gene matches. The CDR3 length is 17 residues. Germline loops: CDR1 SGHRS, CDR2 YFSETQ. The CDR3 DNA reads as TGCGCCAGCAGCTCTTTAAGCGGGGGGGCGAAATACAATGAGCAGTTCTTC. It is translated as CASSSLSGGAKYNEQFF.

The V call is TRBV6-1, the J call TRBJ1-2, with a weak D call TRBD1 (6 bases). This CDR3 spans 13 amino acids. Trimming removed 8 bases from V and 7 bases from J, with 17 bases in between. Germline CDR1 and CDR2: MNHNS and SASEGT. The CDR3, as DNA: TGTGCCAGCTCACGCCAGGGGAGGGTTGGCTACACCTTC. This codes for CASSRQGRVGYTF.

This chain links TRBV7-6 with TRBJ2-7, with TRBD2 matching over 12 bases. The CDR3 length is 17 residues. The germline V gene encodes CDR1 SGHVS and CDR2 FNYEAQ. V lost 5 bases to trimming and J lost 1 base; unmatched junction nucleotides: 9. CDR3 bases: TGTGCCAGCAGCCCGTCTAGCGGGGGGGTGGTTTCCTACGAGCAGTACTTC. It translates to CASSPSSGGVVSYEQYF.

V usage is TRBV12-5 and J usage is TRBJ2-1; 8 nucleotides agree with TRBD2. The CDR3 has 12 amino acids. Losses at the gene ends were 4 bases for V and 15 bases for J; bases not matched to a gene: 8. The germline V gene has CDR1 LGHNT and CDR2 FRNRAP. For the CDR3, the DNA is TGTGCTAGTGGTTCGGGGGGGCCTGTCTTGTTCTTC. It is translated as CASGSGGPVLFF.

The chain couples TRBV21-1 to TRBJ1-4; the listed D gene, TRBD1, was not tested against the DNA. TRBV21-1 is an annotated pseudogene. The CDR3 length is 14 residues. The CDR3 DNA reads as TGTGCCAGCAGCAAACAGGGTAAGGATGAAAAACTGTTTTTT. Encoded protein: CASSKQGKDEKLFF.

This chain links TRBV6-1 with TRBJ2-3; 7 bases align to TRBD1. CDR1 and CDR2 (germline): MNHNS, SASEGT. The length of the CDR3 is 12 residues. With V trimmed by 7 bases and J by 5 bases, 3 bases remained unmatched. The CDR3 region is CASNNRGDTQYF. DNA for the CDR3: TGTGCCAGCAATAACAGGGGAGATACGCAGTATTTT.

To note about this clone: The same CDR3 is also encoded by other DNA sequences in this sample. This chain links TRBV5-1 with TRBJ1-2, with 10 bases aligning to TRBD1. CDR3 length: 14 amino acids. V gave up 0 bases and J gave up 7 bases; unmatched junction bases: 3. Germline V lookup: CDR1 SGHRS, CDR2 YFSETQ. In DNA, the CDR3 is TGCGCCAGCAGCTTGGGAGGACAGGGGGTTGGCTACACCTTC. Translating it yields CASSLGGQGVGYTF.

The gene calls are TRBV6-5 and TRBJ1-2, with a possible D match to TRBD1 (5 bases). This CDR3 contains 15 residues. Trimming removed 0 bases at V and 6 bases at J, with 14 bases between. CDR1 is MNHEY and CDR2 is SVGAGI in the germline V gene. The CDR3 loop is CASSYSREALDGYTF. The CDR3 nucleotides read TGTGCCAGCAGTTACTCCAGGGAAGCGTTAGATGGCTACACCTTC.

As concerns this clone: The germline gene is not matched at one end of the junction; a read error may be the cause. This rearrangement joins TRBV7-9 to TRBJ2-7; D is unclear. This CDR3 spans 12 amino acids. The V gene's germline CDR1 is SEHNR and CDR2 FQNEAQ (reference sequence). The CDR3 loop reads CSSSLVIYEQYF. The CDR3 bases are TGTTCCAGCAGCTTAGTTATCTACGAGCAGTACTTC.

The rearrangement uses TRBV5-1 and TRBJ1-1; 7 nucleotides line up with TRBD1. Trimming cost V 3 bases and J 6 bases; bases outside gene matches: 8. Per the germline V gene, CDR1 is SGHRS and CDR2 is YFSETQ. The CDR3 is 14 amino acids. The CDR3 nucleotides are TGCGCCAGCAGCTCGTTGACAGGGTGGTCTGAAGCTTTCTTT. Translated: CASSSLTGWSEAFF.